This record covers a single T cell receptor (beta chain). This CDR3 region has 14 residues. The germline gives CDR1 MNHNS, CDR2 SASEGT. V lost 4 bases, J lost 0 bases, and 6 bases lay in between. Assay: immunoSEQ multiplex PCR; the TCRdb copy retains only in-frame clones and omits some. The sample includes 30,000 or so clones, approximately 94% seen only once; the top ten take 0.43%. These data originate in a study of T cell changes during pregnancy in multiple sclerosis. The source is a female donor with multiple sclerosis, enrolled in a pregnancy study. This chain uses TRBV6-1 with TRBJ1-4; unclear D gene. The source was CD4+ T cells from peripheral blood mononuclear cells, collected after pregnancy. The CDR3: CASSAWPTNEKLFF. The CDR3 coding sequence is TGTGCCAGCAGTGCCTGGCCAACTAATGAAAAACTGTTTTTT.